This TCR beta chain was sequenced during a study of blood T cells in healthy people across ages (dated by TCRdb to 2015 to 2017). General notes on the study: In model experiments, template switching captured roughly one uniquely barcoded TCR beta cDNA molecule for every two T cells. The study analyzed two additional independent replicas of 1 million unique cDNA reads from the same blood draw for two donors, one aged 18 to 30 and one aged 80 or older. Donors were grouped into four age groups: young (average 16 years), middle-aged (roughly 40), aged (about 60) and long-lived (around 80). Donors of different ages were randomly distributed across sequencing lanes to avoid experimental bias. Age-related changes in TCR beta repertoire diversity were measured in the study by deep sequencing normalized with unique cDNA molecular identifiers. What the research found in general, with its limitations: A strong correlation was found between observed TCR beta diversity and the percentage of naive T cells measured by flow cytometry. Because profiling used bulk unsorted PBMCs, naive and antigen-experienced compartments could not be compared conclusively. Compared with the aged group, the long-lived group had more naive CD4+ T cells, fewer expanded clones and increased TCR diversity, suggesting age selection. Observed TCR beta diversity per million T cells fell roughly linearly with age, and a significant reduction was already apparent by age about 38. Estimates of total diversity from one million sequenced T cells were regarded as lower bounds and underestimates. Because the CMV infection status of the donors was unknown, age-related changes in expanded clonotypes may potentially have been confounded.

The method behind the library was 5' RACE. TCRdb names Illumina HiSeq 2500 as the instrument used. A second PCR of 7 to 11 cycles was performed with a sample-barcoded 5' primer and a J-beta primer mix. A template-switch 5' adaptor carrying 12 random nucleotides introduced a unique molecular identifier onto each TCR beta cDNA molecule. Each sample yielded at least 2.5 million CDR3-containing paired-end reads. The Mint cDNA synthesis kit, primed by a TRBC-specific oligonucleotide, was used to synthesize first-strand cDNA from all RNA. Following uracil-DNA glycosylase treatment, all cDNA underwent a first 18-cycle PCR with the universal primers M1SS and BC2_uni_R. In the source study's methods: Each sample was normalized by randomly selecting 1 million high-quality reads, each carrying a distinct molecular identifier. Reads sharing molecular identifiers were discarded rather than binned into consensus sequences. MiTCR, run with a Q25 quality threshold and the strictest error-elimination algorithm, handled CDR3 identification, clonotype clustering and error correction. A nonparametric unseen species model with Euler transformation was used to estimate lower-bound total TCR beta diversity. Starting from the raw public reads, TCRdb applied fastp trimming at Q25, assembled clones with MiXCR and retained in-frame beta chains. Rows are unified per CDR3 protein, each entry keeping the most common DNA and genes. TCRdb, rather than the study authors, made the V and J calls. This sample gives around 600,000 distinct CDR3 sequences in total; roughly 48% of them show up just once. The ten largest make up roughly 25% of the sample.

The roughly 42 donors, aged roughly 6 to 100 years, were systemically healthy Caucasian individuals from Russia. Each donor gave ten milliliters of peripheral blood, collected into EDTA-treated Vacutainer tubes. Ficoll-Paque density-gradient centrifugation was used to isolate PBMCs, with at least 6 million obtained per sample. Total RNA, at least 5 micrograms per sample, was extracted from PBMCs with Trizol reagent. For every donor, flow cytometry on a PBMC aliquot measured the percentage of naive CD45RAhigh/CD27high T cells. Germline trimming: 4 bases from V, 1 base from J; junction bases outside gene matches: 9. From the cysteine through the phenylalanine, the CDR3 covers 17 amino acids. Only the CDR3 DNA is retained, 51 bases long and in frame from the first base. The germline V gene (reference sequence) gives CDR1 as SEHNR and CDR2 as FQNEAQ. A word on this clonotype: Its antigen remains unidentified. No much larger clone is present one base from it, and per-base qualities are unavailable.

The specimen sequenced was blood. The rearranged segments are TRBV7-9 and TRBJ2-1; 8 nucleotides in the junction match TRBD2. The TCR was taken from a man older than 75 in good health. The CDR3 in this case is CASSSAPAGASYNEQFF. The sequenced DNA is TGTGCCAGCAGCTCAGCGCCAGCGGGGGCGTCCTACAATGAGCAGTTCTTC.